Listed below are T cell receptor beta chains from one sample, sequenced in a study of somatic mutations in cytotoxic T cells in rheumatoid arthritis. This table comes from immunoSEQ multiplex PCR, and its TCRdb copy is limited to in-frame clones, with some not included. The data contain some 17,000 clones, about 80% of them singletons. Sequencing was performed on CD8+ T cells sorted from blood. The receptors were gathered from an adult with rheumatoid arthritis. The CDR3 runs from the conserved cysteine through the conserved F or W. D genes are given only for firm matches. Clone sizes are given selectively: once, few, many, or a class where the clone is expanded.

j_gene	d_gene	abundance	len	v_gene	CDR3aa	CDR3nt
TRBJ2-7	TRBD2	.	14	TRBV7-9	CASNEGGSSYEQYF	TGTGCCAGCAATGAGGGAGGGAGCTCCTACGAGCAGTACTTC
TRBJ2-7	.	.	12	TRBV29-1	CSVETDFYEQYF	TGCAGCGTTGAAACAGATTTCTACGAGCAGTACTTC
TRBJ2-3	TRBD2	once	17	TRBV5-1	CASSQTRTSGTTDTQYF	TGCGCCAGCAGCCAAACAAGGACTAGCGGGACCACAGATACGCAGTATTTT
TRBJ1-1	.	few	13	TRBV4-1	CASSLGLSTEAFF	TGCGCCAGCAGCCTAGGGTTGAGCACTGAAGCTTTCTTT
TRBJ1-2	.	.	15	TRBV6-6	CATGEQKKDNYGYTF	TGTGCCACGGGGGAGCAGAAGAAGGATAACTATGGCTACACCTTC
TRBJ2-2	.	.	16	TRBV5-6	CASSLSPGPYTGELFF	TGTGCCAGCAGCTTGAGTCCCGGGCCCTACACCGGGGAGCTGTTTTTT
TRBJ2-2	.	few	16	TRBV19	CASSGYLGLMAGELFF	TGTGCCAGTAGCGGCTATCTGGGCCTGATGGCCGGGGAGCTGTTTTTT
TRBJ1-1	.	.	14	TRBV9	CASSVASKGTEAFF	TGTGCCAGCAGCGTAGCATCGAAGGGGACTGAAGCTTTCTTT
TRBJ1-1	.	.	13	TRBV7-9	CASSFGGAAEAFF	TGTGCCAGCAGCTTTGGGGGGGCTGCTGAAGCTTTCTTT
TRBJ2-7	.	.	14	TRBV5-4	CASSQGIASYEQYF	TGTGCCAGCAGCCAGGGCATCGCCTCCTACGAGCAGTACTTC
TRBJ2-6	.	.	17	TRBV7-8	CASSLGVSSSGANVLTF	TGTGCCAGCAGCTTAGGGGTCAGCTCCTCTGGGGCCAACGTCCTGACTTTC
TRBJ2-2	.	.	21	TRBV9	CASSVGPTGTTSWEETGELFF	TGTGCCAGCAGCGTAGGCCCGACAGGGACGACTAGTTGGGAAGAAACCGGGGAGCTGTTTTTT
TRBJ1-2	.	.	14	TRBV5-4	CASDGGGPNYGYTF	TGTGCCAGCGATGGAGGGGGACCGAACTATGGCTACACCTTC
TRBJ1-4	.	.	13	TRBV30	CAWQDSVGEKLFF	TGTGCCTGGCAGGACAGCGTTGGAGAAAAACTGTTTTTT
TRBJ2-7	.	.	13	TRBV9	CASSVVQGDEQYF	TGTGCCAGCAGCGTAGTACAGGGCGACGAGCAGTACTTC
TRBJ2-7	TRBD2	.	15	TRBV2	CASSEFGGISYEQYF	TGTGCCAGCAGTGAATTCGGGGGGATCTCCTACGAGCAGTACTTC
TRBJ2-6	TRBD1	.	18	TRBV15	CATRRSGQEDSGANVLTF	TGTGCCACACGGAGATCGGGACAGGAAGACTCTGGGGCCAACGTCCTGACTTTC
TRBJ2-2	.	.	15	TRBV6-4	CASSDSGGYTGELFF	TGTGCCAGCAGTGACTCTGGGGGGTACACCGGGGAGCTGTTTTTT
TRBJ2-6	TRBD1	.	17	TRBV19	CASSIGTGVSGANVLTF	TGTGCCAGTAGTATTGGAACAGGGGTTTCTGGGGCCAACGTCCTGACTTTC
TRBJ1-2	TRBD1	.	12	TRBV9	CASYQGADGYTF	TGTGCCAGTTACCAGGGGGCGGATGGCTACACCTTC
TRBJ2-7	TRBD2	.	13	TRBV6-5	CASSEWTSYEQYF	TGTGCCAGCAGTGAGTGGACTAGCTACGAGCAGTACTTC